Shown below are 10 T cell receptor beta chains from a single sample sequenced in a study of T-cell reconstitution after alpha-beta-depleted transplantation in children. Preparation of the TCRbeta library was carried out with unique molecular identifiers. MiXCR, applied by TCRdb to the PCR reads, yields one record per CDR3 protein. The sample has around 450,000 distinct CDR3 sequences, about 17% seen once; the top ten hold roughly 29%. The input for sequencing was PBMCs, mostly from graft donor cells, taken 360 days after TCRalphabeta/CD19-depleted stem cell transplant. The receptors here all came from a boy younger than two who had a stem cell transplant for Wiskott-Aldrich syndrome, so the T cells may come from the graft donor.

Only a few counts were recorded for this clonotype. The chain employs TRBV18 and TRBJ2-5, with D perhaps matching TRBD2 (5 bases). V was trimmed by 1 base and J by 4 bases, leaving 13 bases between them. CDR3 length: 15 residues. Germline CDR1 and CDR2: KGHSH and LQKENI. The chain's CDR3 is CASSPRLGNGETQYF. As DNA, the CDR3 is TGTGCCAGCTCACCACGACTCGGGAATGGAGAGACCCAGTACTTC.

CDR3 sequence: CASSRQGNSYEQYF. CDR3 DNA sequence: TGTGCCAGCAGTAGACAGGGGAACTCCTACGAGCAGTACTTC. The chain has TRBV7-2 and TRBJ2-7, with 8 nucleotides matching TRBD1. Looked up from germline, CDR1 is SGHTA and CDR2 is FQGNSA. The V and J ends lost 6 bases and 0 bases, in that order; junction bases with no gene match: 4. CDR3 length: 14 residues.

This clonotype was observed a few times. The chain joins TRBV6-2 or TRBV6-3 to TRBJ2-1; D not certain. The V end lost 7 bases, the J end lost 0 bases, and 10 bases lay between the germline ends. The CDR3 contains 14 residues. CDR1 and CDR2 (germline): MNHEY, SVGEGT. Here the CDR3 DNA reads TGTGCCAGCACCCCCACTGCCTCCTACAATGAGCAGTTCTTC. Translated: CASTPTASYNEQFF.

This clonotype was detected a few times. V usage is TRBV12-3 or TRBV12-4 and J usage is TRBJ2-1; D is undetermined. This CDR3 is built from 11 residues. With 6 bases removed from V and 9 bases from J, the gap between germline ends came to 9 bases. The CDR3 region is CASSLRVEQFF. The DNA of the CDR3 is TGTGCCAGCAGCCTTAGAGTTGAGCAGTTCTTC.

This clonotype appeared a single time. The genes are TRBV3-1 and TRBJ2-7, with TRBD2 matching over 11 bases. The CDR3 spans 12 residues. V dropped 9 bases and J dropped 3; count of bases not matched to a gene: 1. Germline V gives CDR1 LGHDT, CDR2 YNNKEL (reference sequence). DNA for the CDR3: TGTGCCAGGGGGACTAGCGGCTACGAGCAGTACTTC. It is translated as CARGTSGYEQYF.

This clonotype was recorded at least ten times. The rearrangement links TRBV20-1 to TRBJ1-5; possibly TRBD1 for D (5 bases). The CDR3 contains 14 residues. V was cut by 0 bases and J by 5 bases, with 11 bases left in between. Germline V gene sequence: CDR1 DFQATT, CDR2 SNEGSKA (reference sequence). The CDR3 DNA follows: TGCAGTGCTAGAGATACCAGGGAGCATCAGCCCCAGCATTTT. This sequence encodes CSARDTREHQPQHF.

The table lists this clonotype with a few counts. CDR3 region: CSVESGPTGREAKNIQYF. The CDR3 DNA reads as TGCAGCGTTGAATCGGGGCCGACAGGGCGAGAGGCCAAAAACATTCAGTACTTC. This chain uses TRBV29-1 with TRBJ2-4; 7 nucleotides match TRBD1. This CDR3 is built from 18 residues. V shed 2 bases and J 1 base; nucleotides not matched to a gene: 14. Looked up from germline, CDR1 is SQVTM and CDR2 is ANQGSEA.

This clonotype was found once. The CDR3 spells CASSYRIRLAGGFSTDTQYF. The CDR3 bases are TGTGCCAGCAGTTACCGCATACGACTAGCGGGAGGCTTTAGCACAGATACGCAGTATTTT. J is TRBJ2-3 and V is TRBV6-2 or TRBV6-3, with 13 bases aligning to TRBD2. Germline loops: CDR1 MNHEY, CDR2 SVGEGT. The CDR3 consists of 20 residues. Trimming cost V 2 bases and J 0 bases; bases outside gene matches: 11.

V and J are TRBV18 and TRBJ1-5, with D hard to call. The CDR3 covers 17 residues. Trimming cost V 1 base and J 1 base, with 14 bases left between them. Germline V gene lookup returns CDR1 KGHSH and CDR2 LQKENI. The CDR3 here is CASSPLPAGNSNQPQHF. CDR3 DNA sequence: TGTGCCAGCTCACCACTCCCCGCTGGCAACAGCAATCAGCCCCAGCATTTT.

The V and J genes are TRBV5-1 and TRBJ2-7; the match to TRBD2 covers 12 bases. This CDR3 spans 15 amino acids. CDR1 SGHRS and CDR2 YFSETQ come from the germline V gene. Unmatched junction bases numbered 3, after V lost 3 bases and J lost 2 bases. The CDR3 protein is CASSSTSGRPYEQYF. The CDR3, as DNA: TGCGCCAGCAGCTCGACTAGCGGGAGACCCTACGAGCAGTACTTC.